Each of the 27 T cell receptor beta chains below was sequenced from the same sample in a study of blood T cells in healthy people across ages. Combining a sample-barcoded 5' primer with a J-beta primer mix, a second PCR ran for about 6 to 12 cycles. TCRdb re-analysed the 5' RACE reads in MiXCR, keeping a single row per CDR3 protein. The table shows hundreds of thousands of distinct CDR3 sequences, with roughly 24% occurring only once. These same data were also listed under a study on T cells of mothers and their children.

Sequenced sample: blood. These receptors originate from a boy aged 10-17 years in good health.

The J gene is TRBJ2-7, the V gene TRBV2; TRBD2 is a possible D gene (7 bases). Germline V gives CDR1 SNHLY, CDR2 FYNNEI. The CDR3 is 15 amino acids. The V and J ends lost 2 bases and 5 bases respectively, with 16 bases between them. The CDR3 here is CASSERGAVGNEQYF. In DNA form, the CDR3 reads TGTGCCAGCAGTGAACGGGGGGCCGTAGGTAACGAGCAGTACTTC.

This clonotype appeared a few times. The chain has TRBV30 and TRBJ2-5; D is possibly TRBD1 or TRBD2 (5 bases each). The CDR3 contains 14 residues. Trimming pared 3 bases from V and 2 bases from J, leaving 13 bases between. Germline V gene sequence: CDR1 GTSNPN, CDR2 SVGIG (reference sequence). The CDR3 spells CAWSAGTGQETQYF. As DNA, the CDR3 is TGTGCCTGGAGCGCCGGGACGGGACAAGAGACCCAGTACTTC.

The rearrangement joins TRBV7-3 to TRBJ2-3; D is undetermined. V dropped 3 bases and J dropped 2 bases, with 6 bases sitting between them. The germline CDR1 and CDR2 sequences are SGHTA and FQGTGA. This CDR3 contains 13 residues. DNA of the CDR3: TGTGCCAGCAGCTTTAGGCCCACAGATACGCAGTATTTT. Protein product: CASSFRPTDTQYF.

The chain has TRBV12-3 or TRBV12-4 and TRBJ1-2; D remains ambiguous. V was pared by 4 bases and J by 4 bases, with 13 bases between. This CDR3 region has 14 residues. The CDR3 reads CASSSFGATYGYTF. CDR3 nucleotides: TGTGCCAGCAGTTCATTTGGAGCGACCTATGGCTACACCTTC.

This clonotype occurred a few times. The rearrangement joins TRBV20-1 to TRBJ2-5; perhaps TRBD2 as D (5 bases). The germline CDR1 and CDR2 sequences are DFQATT and SNEGSKA (reference sequence). This CDR3 has 13 residues. V lost 1 base, J lost 7 bases, and 13 bases lay in between. The CDR3 loop reads CSARVVNGVTQYF. DNA of the CDR3: TGCAGTGCTAGAGTTGTTAACGGGGTGACCCAGTACTTC.

The chain joins TRBV12-3 or TRBV12-4 to TRBJ2-5; 14 bases align to TRBD2. This CDR3 is 20 amino acids long. V was pared by 4 bases and J by 1 base, with 14 bases of the junction left unmatched. CDR3 region: CASSYTRLAGGQEGQETQYF. The CDR3 DNA is TGTGCCAGCAGTTACACGAGACTAGCGGGGGGGCAAGAAGGCCAAGAGACCCAGTACTTC.

This clonotype has a handful of counts. V and J are TRBV12-3 or TRBV12-4 and TRBJ1-2; 7 nucleotides agree with TRBD1. The CDR3 sequence is 13 residues long. V dropped 5 bases and J dropped 3; count of bases not matched to a gene: 3. CDR3 amino acids: CASSRGQHYGYTF. The CDR3 coding sequence is TGTGCCAGCAGTCGGGGACAGCACTATGGCTACACCTTC.

This clonotype was counted only a few times. CDR3 sequence (DNA): TGTGCCAGCTCACTCCAAACAGGGGTCTACGAGCAGTACTTC. Translating it yields CASSLQTGVYEQYF. This chain joins TRBV18 and TRBJ2-7; 7 bases fit TRBD1. Trimming removed 4 bases from V and 3 bases from J; junction bases left unmatched: 6. The CDR3 is 14 amino acids. The germline V gene encodes CDR1 KGHSH and CDR2 LQKENI.

This clonotype occurred a few times. This chain uses TRBV10-2 with TRBJ2-7, with 10 bases that match TRBD1. CDR1 is WSHSY and CDR2 is SAAADI in the germline V gene. V gave up 11 bases and J gave up 3 bases; unmatched junction bases: 10. The CDR3 totals 14 residues. DNA of the CDR3: TGCGCCGGATCCGGGACAGGGGAATGCTACGAGCAGTACTTC. Translated, it gives CAGSGTGECYEQYF.

The chain links TRBV9 to TRBJ1-1, with D possibly matching TRBD1 (5 bases). Germline CDR1 is SGDLS and CDR2 is YYNGEE. There are 13 residues in the CDR3. Trimming took off 0 bases at V and 5 bases at J, with 8 bases between the two ends. The CDR3: CASSVAKGTEAFF. The CDR3 DNA is TGTGCCAGCAGCGTAGCCAAGGGGACTGAAGCTTTCTTT.

The rearrangement uses TRBV25-1 and TRBJ2-2; the D gene is possibly TRBD1 (7 bases). The CDR3 extends over 15 amino acids. Germline assignment: CDR1 MGHDK and CDR2 SYGVNS. V lost 2 bases and J lost 4, with 11 bases in between. The CDR3 loop reads CASSEGGTVTGELFF. CDR3 DNA: TGTGCCAGCAGTGAAGGCGGGACAGTCACCGGGGAGCTGTTTTTT.

The chain uses TRBV5-1 and TRBJ2-7, with D unresolved. Germline V CDR1 and CDR2: SGHRS, YFSETQ. The V end lost 1 base, the J end lost 0 bases, and 14 bases lay between the germline ends. The CDR3 runs to 16 residues. CDR3 protein: CASSLSVGLSSYEQYF. CDR3 DNA sequence: TGCGCCAGCAGCTTGTCAGTGGGTTTAAGCTCCTACGAGCAGTACTTC.

This chain uses TRBV19 with TRBJ2-1, with 9 bases lining up with TRBD1. The CDR3 consists of 15 residues. The V and J ends lost 5 bases and 4 bases, in that order; junction bases with no gene match: 6. Germline V gene lookup returns CDR1 LNHDA and CDR2 SQIVND (reference sequence). CDR3: CASSGDRAHYNEQFF. CDR3 nucleotide sequence: TGTGCCAGTAGTGGGGACAGGGCCCATTACAATGAGCAGTTCTTC.

The table lists this clonotype with a few counts. J is TRBJ2-6 and V is TRBV10-3; D is unresolved. The CDR3 covers 16 residues. In germline, CDR1 is ENHRY, CDR2 SYGVKD. Trimming stripped 2 bases from V and 2 bases from J, with 10 bases between. The CDR3 spells CAISEAPSTGANVLTF. In DNA, the CDR3 is TGTGCCATCAGTGAGGCCCCATCGACTGGGGCCAACGTCCTGACTTTC.

This clonotype appeared a single time. The CDR3, as DNA: TGTGCCAGCAGCTCACGCACAGGGGGCGGCGAGCAGTACTTC. This sequence encodes CASSSRTGGGEQYF. This rearrangement joins TRBV7-9 to TRBJ2-7, with 9 bases fitting TRBD1. CDR3 length: 14 amino acids. Germline V gene lookup returns CDR1 SEHNR and CDR2 FQNEAQ (reference sequence). J gave up 6 bases and V 4 bases, and 7 bases lay outside the gene matches.

CDR3 DNA sequence: TGTGCCAGCTCACCGGGTGGGGGGCTCAATCAGCCCCAGCATTTT. This gives the protein CASSPGGGLNQPQHF. The chain has TRBV18 and TRBJ1-5; the D gene is possibly TRBD1 (6 bases). The CDR3 has 15 amino acids. V was pared by 3 bases and J by 3 bases, with 12 bases between. From germline, CDR1 is KGHSH and CDR2 LQKENI.

The rearrangement links TRBV20-1 to TRBJ2-1; no reliable D call. Trimming took 4 bases from V and 8 from J, leaving 6 bases between them. CDR1 and CDR2 from the germline V gene are DFQATT and SNEGSKA (reference sequence). The CDR3 runs 10 residues. DNA for the CDR3: TGCAGTGCTAAGGGCCATGAGCAGTTCTTC. Its translation: CSAKGHEQFF.

For the CDR3, the DNA is TGCAGTGGAAGACGGCAGAGCGGGAATGAGCAGTTCTTC. Its translation is CSGRRQSGNEQFF. V is TRBV20-1 and J is TRBJ2-5; D is possibly TRBD2 (6 bases). The J call may be mistaken, given a closer DNA end match to TRBJ2-1. The germline CDR1 and CDR2 sequences are DFQATT and SNEGSKA (reference sequence). There are 13 residues in the CDR3.

In this sample, this clonotype turned up a few times. The chain carries TRBV4-2 and TRBJ2-5, with D possibly matching TRBD2 (6 bases). This CDR3 contains 17 residues. In germline, CDR1 is LGHNA, CDR2 YNFKEQ. The V end lost 1 base, the J end lost 0 bases, and 15 bases lay between the germline ends. The CDR3 spells CASSQGVSSAYQETQYF. CDR3 nucleotides: TGTGCCAGCAGCCAAGGGGTCTCTAGCGCGTACCAAGAGACCCAGTACTTC.

This clonotype was counted a few times. The chain couples TRBV5-5 to TRBJ2-5; perhaps TRBD1 as D (7 bases). The better agreement between TRBJ2-7 and the DNA end casts doubt on the J call. From germline, CDR1 is SGHKS and CDR2 YYEKEE (reference sequence). The CDR3 runs 14 residues. This CDR3 is CASSLTQGGYEQYF. The CDR3 DNA sequence: TGTGCCAGCAGCTTAACCCAGGGGGGCTACGAGCAGTACTTC.

This sequence joins TRBV2 and TRBJ2-4, with a possible D match to TRBD2 (6 bases). V was shortened by 3 bases and J by 0 bases, with 15 bases between the two germline ends. Per the germline V gene, CDR1 is SNHLY and CDR2 is FYNNEI. The CDR3 covers 17 residues. The CDR3 sequence is CASSDSGTPVAKNIQYF. CDR3 nucleotides: TGTGCCAGCAGTGACTCCGGGACTCCAGTAGCCAAAAACATTCAGTACTTC. The full variable domain, its missing parts supplied by reference TRBV2 and TRBJ2-4, is EPEVTQTPSHQVTQMGQEVILRCVPISNHLYFYWYRQILGQKVEFLVSFYNNEISEKSEIFDDQFSVERPDGSNFTLKIRSTKLEDSAMYFCASSDSGTPVAKNIQYFGAGTRLSVL.

This clonotype appeared a few times. The chain combines TRBV5-1 with TRBJ2-5; tentative D call: TRBD2 (5 bases). TRBJ2-7 matches the DNA end more closely, so the J call is doubtful. This CDR3 is built from 14 residues. The germline V gene encodes CDR1 SGHRS and CDR2 YFSETQ. In DNA, the CDR3 is TGCGCCAGCAGTCCGGGGTTTACGTCCTACGAGCAGTACTTC. It codes for CASSPGFTSYEQYF.

This clonotype turned up a few times. This chain uses TRBV3-1 with TRBJ2-1; 10 nucleotides align to TRBD1. The DNA end lines up better with TRBJ2-5; the J call may be wrong. Germline V lookup: CDR1 LGHDT, CDR2 YNNKEL (reference sequence). This CDR3 is 17 amino acids long. The CDR3 protein is CASSLTGGLPSWETQYF. The CDR3 DNA follows: TGTGCCAGCAGCCTGACAGGGGGCTTGCCAAGTTGGGAGACCCAGTACTTC.

CDR3: CAIGRAGANVLTF. The CDR3 DNA is TGTGCCATCGGCAGGGCTGGGGCCAACGTCCTGACTTTC. This chain joins TRBV7-9 and TRBJ2-6, with D possibly TRBD1 on 5 matching bases. Trimming stripped 10 bases from V and 2 bases from J, with 9 bases between. Germline V gene sequence: CDR1 SEHNR, CDR2 FQNEAQ (reference sequence). The CDR3 runs 13 residues. The complete variable domain, with remaining parts taken from reference TRBV7-9 and TRBJ2-6, reads DTGVSQNPRHKITKRGQNVTFRCDPISEHNRLYWYRQTLGQGPEFLTYFQNEAQLEKSRLLSDRFSAERPKGSFSTLEIQRTEQGDSAMYLCAIGRAGANVLTFGAGSRLTVL.

The CDR3 DNA sequence: TGTGCCAGCAGCCGGACTCGGTATACGCAGTATTTT. The encoded protein is CASSRTRYTQYF. V is TRBV12-3 or TRBV12-4 and J is TRBJ2-3, with a tentative D call TRBD2 (5 bases). The CDR3 has 12 amino acids. The V end lost 6 bases, the J end lost 7 bases, and 11 bases lay between the germline ends.

This clonotype has only a few counts. This chain connects TRBV3-1 to TRBJ2-7, with D unresolved. The germline gives CDR1 LGHDT, CDR2 YNNKEL (reference sequence). The CDR3 is 14 residues long. V shed 3 bases and J shed 0 bases, with 9 bases lying between them. The CDR3 spells CASSHQNFSYEQYF. In DNA, the CDR3 is TGTGCCAGCAGCCACCAAAATTTCTCCTACGAGCAGTACTTC.

This clonotype came up a few times. This rearrangement joins TRBV14 to TRBJ2-5; D could derive from TRBD1 or TRBD2 (5 bases each). CDR3 length: 15 amino acids. Germline-derived CDR1 and CDR2 are SGHDN and FVKESK. The germline V and J ends were trimmed by 0 bases and 2 bases, with 10 bases remaining between them. CDR3 nucleotides: TGTGCCAGCAGCCAAGATCAGAGGGGTCAAGAGACCCAGTACTTC. Protein: CASSQDQRGQETQYF.